The 19 T cell receptor beta chains given below trace back to one sample, sequenced in a study of response to subunit inactivated influenza vaccine. TCRdb reprocessed the RT-PCR reads with MiXCR, giving one entry per CDR3 protein. The sample holds hundreds of thousands of distinct CDR3 sequences, approximately 18% seen once. Sequenced here: PBMCs from blood, sampled about 5 days after vaccination. These receptors were obtained from a man in his fifties who received an inactivated influenza vaccine.

This clonotype has a handful of counts. This rearrangement joins TRBV6-2 or TRBV6-3 to TRBJ2-1, with D possibly being TRBD1 (5 bases). This CDR3 has 14 residues. V was shortened by 2 bases and J by 7 bases, with 12 bases between the two germline ends. Germline assignment: CDR1 MNHEY and CDR2 SVGEGT. As DNA, the CDR3 is TGTGCCAGCAGTTACGGGGCCGAGGTTAATGAGCAGTTCTTC. Translating gives CASSYGAEVNEQFF.

J is TRBJ2-5 and V is TRBV7-2; TRBD2 aligns across 9 bases. Germline CDR1 reads SGHTA; CDR2 reads FQGNSA. The CDR3 covers 15 residues. With 5 bases clipped from V and 5 bases from J, the junction kept 9 bases outside the gene matches. The CDR3 region is CASSPLREGVETQYF. The CDR3 region has the DNA TGTGCCAGCAGCCCCCTGCGGGAGGGTGTGGAGACCCAGTACTTC.

This clonotype occurred many times. J is TRBJ2-3 and V is TRBV12-3 or TRBV12-4; D unresolved. Trimming pared 6 bases from V and 9 bases from J, leaving 10 bases between. The CDR3 is 11 amino acids. CDR3 DNA: TGTGCCAGCAGCCCGCTGGTGACGCAGTATTTT. The encoded protein is CASSPLVTQYF.

This clonotype was seen more than once but under ten times. The J gene is TRBJ2-7, the V gene TRBV7-9; D unclear. This CDR3 spans 16 amino acids. The germline V gene encodes CDR1 SEHNR and CDR2 FQNEAQ (reference sequence). Trimming removed 5 bases at V and 2 bases at J, with 19 bases between. CDR3 nucleotide sequence: TGTGCCAGCAGCCCTCCCCGGTATCCAGGTACCTACGAGCAGTACTTC. Protein sequence: CASSPPRYPGTYEQYF.

This chain uses TRBV7-8 with TRBJ2-2; a possible D gene is TRBD2 (5 bases). V shed 0 bases and J shed 7 bases, with 12 bases lying between them. Germline lookup yields CDR1 SGHVS and CDR2 FQNEAQ. The CDR3 is made up of 15 amino acids. DNA of the CDR3: TGTGCCAGCAGCTTAGCGTTTAACGGGGACGGGGAGCTGTTTTTT. This encodes CASSLAFNGDGELFF.

This clonotype has just a few counts. The CDR3 reads CASSVVGQGANEQYF. CDR3 coding DNA: TGCGCCAGCAGTGTAGTGGGACAGGGGGCAAACGAGCAGTACTTC. The gene calls are TRBV10-2 and TRBJ2-7, with TRBD1 identical over 12 bases. Germline CDR1 WSHSY, CDR2 SAAADI. This CDR3 contains 15 residues. Germline trimming cut 4 bases from V and 5 bases from J; bases unmatched to any gene: 6.

This chain connects TRBV12-3 or TRBV12-4 to TRBJ2-1, with a possible D match to TRBD2 (7 bases). V was shortened by 1 base and J by 6 bases, with 13 bases between the two germline ends. CDR3 length: 15 amino acids. CDR3 in DNA: TGTGCCAGCAGTTTAGATGGGGGGGGGCCCAATGAGCAGTTCTTC. This sequence encodes CASSLDGGGPNEQFF.

V is TRBV20-1 and J is TRBJ2-1; 8 bases agree with TRBD1. This CDR3 is built from 16 residues. Germline V gene data show CDR1 as DFQATT and CDR2 as SNEGSKA (reference sequence). J lost 0 bases, V lost 0 bases, and 4 bases had no gene match. Here the CDR3 DNA reads TGCAGTGCTAGAGAGCGCGGACAGGGCTCCTACAATGAGCAGTTCTTC. This encodes CSARERGQGSYNEQFF.

The V and J genes are TRBV5-5 and TRBJ2-1; D perhaps matches TRBD2 (7 bases). V shed 4 bases and J shed 6 bases, with 14 bases lying between them. The CDR3 extends over 14 amino acids. The germline gives CDR1 SGHKS, CDR2 YYEKEE (reference sequence). The CDR3 reads CASSPIGGVNEQFF. CDR3 nucleotide sequence: TGTGCCAGCAGCCCCATAGGGGGGGTCAATGAGCAGTTCTTC.

This clonotype came up many times. The chain has TRBV29-1 and TRBJ1-2; D gene unclear. CDR1 SQVTM and CDR2 ANQGSEA come from the germline V gene. V lost 0 bases and J lost 4, with 15 bases in between. This CDR3 is 15 amino acids long. CDR3 coding DNA: TGCAGCGTTGAAGATCAGGAGAAGTGGGGCTATGGCTACACCTTC. The encoded protein is CSVEDQEKWGYGYTF. Full variable domain (rest looked up from reference TRBV29-1 and TRBJ1-2): SAVISQKPSRDICQRGTSLTIQCQVDSQVTMMFWYRQQPGQSLTLIATANQGSEATYESGFVIDKFPISRPNLTFSTLTVSNMSPEDSSIYLCSVEDQEKWGYGYTFGSGTRLTVV.

A few counts support this clonotype. The chain links TRBV7-2 to TRBJ2-7; 8 bases match TRBD1. The CDR3 covers 13 residues. Losses at the gene ends were 7 bases for V and 6 bases for J; bases not matched to a gene: 8. From germline, CDR1 is SGHTA and CDR2 FQGNSA. CDR3 bases: TGTGCCAGCAAAAGACAGGGGAAGAGCGAGCAGTACTTC. It yields the protein CASKRQGKSEQYF.

This clonotype was found a few times. This rearrangement joins TRBV5-6 to TRBJ2-2, with 10 bases aligning to TRBD2. V shed 4 bases and J 6 bases; nucleotides not matched to a gene: 6. Germline assignment: CDR1 SGHDT and CDR2 YYEEEE. The CDR3 runs to 15 residues. The CDR3 nucleotides are TGTGCCAGCAGCCTGCTAGCGGGGGTCCCCGGGGAGCTGTTTTTT. Its translation is CASSLLAGVPGELFF.

The chain couples TRBV3-1 to TRBJ2-7; TRBD2 matches 9 bases. The CDR3 runs to 14 residues. V was clipped by 5 bases and J by 6 bases; unmatched bases: 8. CDR1 is LGHDT and CDR2 is YNNKEL in the germline V gene (reference sequence). Here the CDR3 DNA reads TGTGCCAGCAGCGCACGACTAGCGGTAAGCGAGCAGTACTTC. As protein: CASSARLAVSEQYF.

The chain is built from TRBV9 and TRBJ2-2; no clear D. V lost 1 base and J lost 4, with 5 bases in between. There are 13 residues in the CDR3. CDR1 and CDR2 (germline): SGDLS, YYNGEE. This chain's CDR3 is CASSVRPTGELFF. In nucleotides, the CDR3 is TGTGCCAGCAGCGTACGTCCCACCGGGGAGCTGTTTTTT.

This clonotype was observed many times. The rearrangement uses TRBV12-3 or TRBV12-4 and TRBJ1-6; no firm D call. V lost 3 bases and J 5 bases, leaving 5 bases between the germline ends. This CDR3 has 13 amino acids. CDR3 sequence (DNA): TGTGCCAGCAGTTTCCAGGATAATTCACCCCTCCACTTT. This gives the protein CASSFQDNSPLHF.

The table lists this clonotype with a few counts. The V gene is TRBV10-1, the J gene TRBJ1-1; the D gene is possibly TRBD1 (6 bases). Germline CDR1 WNHNN, CDR2 SYGVQD (reference sequence). Trimming took 1 base from V and 4 from J, leaving 10 bases between them. The CDR3 has 14 amino acids. The CDR3 loop reads CASSELGGTTEAFF. CDR3 sequence (DNA): TGCGCCAGCAGTGAGTTAGGGGGGACCACTGAAGCTTTCTTT.

The V and J genes are TRBV2 and TRBJ1-1; 7 nucleotides agree with TRBD1. CDR1 and CDR2 from the germline V gene are SNHLY and FYNNEI. The CDR3 is made up of 13 amino acids. The trim removed 2 bases at V and 10 bases at J, leaving 7 bases unmatched. The CDR3 sequence is CASSENTGARAFF. CDR3 coding DNA: TGTGCCAGCAGTGAAAACACAGGGGCCCGAGCTTTCTTT.

The chain couples TRBV6-1 to TRBJ1-2, with 7 positions matching TRBD1. Germline CDR1 reads MNHNS; CDR2 reads SASEGT. Trimming cost V 5 bases and J 4 bases; bases outside gene matches: 7. The CDR3 runs 14 residues. The CDR3 loop is CASSPQDRFYGYTF. The CDR3 nucleotides are TGTGCCAGCAGTCCACAGGACAGGTTCTATGGCTACACCTTC.

This clonotype turned up a few times. The chain carries TRBV6-6 and TRBJ2-7; 7 bases agree with TRBD1. The V gene end was trimmed by 4 bases and the J gene end by 5 bases; junction bases not matched to a gene: 5. The CDR3 loop spans 13 amino acids. CDR1 and CDR2 from the germline V gene are MNHNY and SVGAGI (reference sequence). The CDR3 bases are TGTGCCAGCAGTTCACAGGGGTTCGACGAGCAGTACTTC. It specifies CASSSQGFDEQYF.